This T cell receptor beta chain was sequenced during a study of cytomegalovirus exposure and HLA in healthy donors. 60 Vbeta and 13 Jbeta primers were used in PCR. The assay was immunoSEQ multiplex PCR, and TCRdb's table has in-frame clones only and misses some. The top ten clones hold 7.5% to 9% of a sample with 150,000 or so clones, about four fifths of them seen once. As concerns this clone: Its matching antigen is unknown.

Germline CDR1 SGDLS, CDR2 YYNGEE. The CDR3 is made up of 15 amino acids. J gave up 5 bases and V 2 bases, and 3 bases lay outside the gene matches. Overall study results and limits: Trimming of TCR beta V- and J-genes showed a link, identified in a later analysis, to a missense DCLRE1C variant.

The material sequenced was PBMCs. This receptor was obtained from a man aged 30 to 45 in good health and CMV-seropositive. This sequence joins TRBV9 and TRBJ2-5; 13 bases match TRBD2. The CDR3 nucleotides are TGTGCCAGCAGCGTCCGGACTAGCGGGGGCGAGACCCAGTACTTC. As protein: CASSVRTSGGETQYF.